The sequence of this T cell receptor (beta chain) was determined in a study of monozygotic twins with inflammatory bowel disease. Overall study findings and caveats: Separate T cell subtypes could not be resolved from one another.

About this clonotype: The antigen is not known.

From germline, CDR1 is MDHEN and CDR2 SYDVKM. This CDR3 is built from 16 residues. UMIs with a 6-nucleotide sample barcode were added by template switching. Both the TCRalpha cDNA and the TCRbeta cDNA were taken through two nested PCRs, lasting approximately 16 and 10 cycles. TCRdb reworked the 5' RACE reads into one entry per CDR3 protein, no DNA. There are approximately 340,000 distinct CDR3 sequences in the sample, with approximately 2% held by the top ten. The sample was blood. The V gene is TRBV28, the J gene TRBJ2-3; the D call from TCRdb, TRBD1, cannot be confirmed without DNA. The sequence was collected from a human donor with ulcerative colitis or Crohn's disease, or a healthy co-twin of an affected twin (not recorded which). The CDR3 loop is CASSPYWGGLTDTQYF.